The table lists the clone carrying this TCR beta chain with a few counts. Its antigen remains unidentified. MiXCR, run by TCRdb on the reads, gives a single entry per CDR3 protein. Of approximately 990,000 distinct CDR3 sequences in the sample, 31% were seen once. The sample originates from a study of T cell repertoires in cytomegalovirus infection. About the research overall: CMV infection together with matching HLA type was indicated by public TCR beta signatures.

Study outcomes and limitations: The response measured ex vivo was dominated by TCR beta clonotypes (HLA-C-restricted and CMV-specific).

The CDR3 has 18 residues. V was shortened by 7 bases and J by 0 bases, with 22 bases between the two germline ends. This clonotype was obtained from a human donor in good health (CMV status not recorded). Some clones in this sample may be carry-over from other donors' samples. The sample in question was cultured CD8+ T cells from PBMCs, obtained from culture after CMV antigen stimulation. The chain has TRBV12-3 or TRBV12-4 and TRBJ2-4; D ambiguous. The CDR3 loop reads CASTYIVNLDLAKNIQYF. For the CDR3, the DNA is TGTGCCAGCACCTACATCGTTAACCTAGATCTAGCCAAAAACATTCAGTACTTC.